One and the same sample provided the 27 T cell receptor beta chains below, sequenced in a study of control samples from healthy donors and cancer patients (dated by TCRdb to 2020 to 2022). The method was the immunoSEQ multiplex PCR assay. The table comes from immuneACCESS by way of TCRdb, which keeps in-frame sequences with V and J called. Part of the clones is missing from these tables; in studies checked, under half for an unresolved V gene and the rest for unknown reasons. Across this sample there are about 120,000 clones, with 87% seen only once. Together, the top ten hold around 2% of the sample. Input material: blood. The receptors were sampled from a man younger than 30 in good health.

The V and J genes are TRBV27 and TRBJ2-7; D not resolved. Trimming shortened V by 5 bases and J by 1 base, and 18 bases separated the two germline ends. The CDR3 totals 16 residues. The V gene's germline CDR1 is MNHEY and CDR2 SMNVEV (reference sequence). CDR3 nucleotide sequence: TGTGCCAGCAGTCTTTACTATCACCTTATATCCTACGAGCAGTACTTC. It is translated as CASSLYYHLISYEQYF.

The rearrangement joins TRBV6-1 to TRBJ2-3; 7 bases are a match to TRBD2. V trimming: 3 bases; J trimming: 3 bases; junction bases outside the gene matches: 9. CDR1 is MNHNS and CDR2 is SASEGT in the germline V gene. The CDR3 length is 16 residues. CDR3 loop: CASSDPLGGRTDTQYF. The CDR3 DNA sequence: TGTGCCAGCAGTGATCCCTTGGGAGGGAGGACAGATACGCAGTATTTT.

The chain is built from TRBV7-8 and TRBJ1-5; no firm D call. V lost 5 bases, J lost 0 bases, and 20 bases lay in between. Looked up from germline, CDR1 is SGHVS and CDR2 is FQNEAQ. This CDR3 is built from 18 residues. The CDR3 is CASSNPSPATYSNQPQHF. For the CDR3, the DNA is TGTGCCAGCAGCAACCCCTCCCCCGCAACCTATAGCAATCAGCCCCAGCATTTT.

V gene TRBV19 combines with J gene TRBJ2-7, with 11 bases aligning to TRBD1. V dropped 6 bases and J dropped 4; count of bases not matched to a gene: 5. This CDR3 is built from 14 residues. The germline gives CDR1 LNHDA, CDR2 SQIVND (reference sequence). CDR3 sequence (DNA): TGTGCCAGTAGAGGGACAGGGGGTTTGTACGAGCAGTACTTC. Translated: CASRGTGGLYEQYF.

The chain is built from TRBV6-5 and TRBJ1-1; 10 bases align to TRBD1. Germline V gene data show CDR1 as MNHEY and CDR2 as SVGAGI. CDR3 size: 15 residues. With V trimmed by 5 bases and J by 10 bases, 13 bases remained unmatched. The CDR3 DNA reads TGTGCCAGCAGTCTTCGACAGGGGGCACCTTCGGGAGCTTTCTTT. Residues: CASSLRQGAPSGAFF.

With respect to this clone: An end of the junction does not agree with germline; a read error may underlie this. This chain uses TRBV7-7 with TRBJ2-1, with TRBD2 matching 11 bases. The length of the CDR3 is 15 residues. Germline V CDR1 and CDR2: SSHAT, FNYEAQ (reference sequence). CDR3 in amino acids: CASSLEASGRNEQFF. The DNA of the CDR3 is TGTGCTAGCAGCTTAGAGGCTAGCGGGAGGAATGAGCAGTTCTTC.

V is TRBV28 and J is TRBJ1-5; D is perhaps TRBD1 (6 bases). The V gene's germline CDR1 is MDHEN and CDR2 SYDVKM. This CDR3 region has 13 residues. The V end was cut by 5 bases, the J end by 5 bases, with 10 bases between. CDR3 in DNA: TGTGCCAGCAGTCTGGGGACATATCAGCCCCAGCATTTT. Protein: CASSLGTYQPQHF. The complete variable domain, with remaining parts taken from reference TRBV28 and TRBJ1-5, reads DVKVTQSSRYLVKRTGEKVFLECVQDMDHENMFWYRQDPGLGLRLIYFSYDVKMKEKGDIPEGYSVSREKKERFSLILESASTNQTSMYLCASSLGTYQPQHFGDGTRLSIL.

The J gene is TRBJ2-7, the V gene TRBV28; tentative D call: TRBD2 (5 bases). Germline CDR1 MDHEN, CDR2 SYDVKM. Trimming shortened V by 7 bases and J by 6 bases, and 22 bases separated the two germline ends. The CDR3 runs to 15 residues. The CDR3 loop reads CASTTAGLKRREQYF. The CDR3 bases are TGTGCCAGCACCACTGCAGGACTTAAACGGCGCGAGCAGTACTTC.

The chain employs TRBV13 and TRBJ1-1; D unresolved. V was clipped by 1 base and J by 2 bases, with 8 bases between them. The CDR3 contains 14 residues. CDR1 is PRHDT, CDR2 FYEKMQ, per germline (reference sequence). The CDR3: CASSLEALNTEAFF. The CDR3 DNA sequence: TGTGCCAGCAGCTTAGAGGCACTCAACACTGAAGCTTTCTTT.

The CDR3 spells CASSPLSGGSTDTQYF. CDR3 DNA sequence: TGTGCCAGCAGCCCCCTATCGGGGGGAAGCACAGATACGCAGTATTTT. The genes are TRBV11-3 and TRBJ2-3; 7 bases are shared with TRBD2. V gave up 5 bases and J gave up 0 bases; unmatched junction bases: 8. CDR3 length equals 16 residues. Germline CDR1 SGHNT, CDR2 YENEEA.

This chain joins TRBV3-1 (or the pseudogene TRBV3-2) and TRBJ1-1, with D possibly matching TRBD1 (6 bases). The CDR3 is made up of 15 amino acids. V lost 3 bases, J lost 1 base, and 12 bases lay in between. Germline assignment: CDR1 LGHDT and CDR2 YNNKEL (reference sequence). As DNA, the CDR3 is TGTGCCAGCAGCCATACTGACAGGCGGAACACTGAAGCTTTCTTT. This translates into CASSHTDRRNTEAFF.

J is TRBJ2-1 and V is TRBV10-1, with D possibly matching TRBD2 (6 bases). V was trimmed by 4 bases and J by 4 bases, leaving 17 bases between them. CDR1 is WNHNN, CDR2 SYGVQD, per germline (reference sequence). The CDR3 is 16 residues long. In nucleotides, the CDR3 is TGCGCCAGCAGTGGCACCTTCGGAGGGCCTTACAATGAGCAGTTCTTC. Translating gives CASSGTFGGPYNEQFF.

CDR3 nucleotide sequence: TGTGCCAATCGCGGCGAAGGTCTAGAGACCCAGTACTTC. Residues: CANRGEGLETQYF. The chain links TRBV6-5 to TRBJ2-5; D unclear. The CDR3 runs 13 residues. Between the trimmed V and J ends, which lost 10 bases and 4 bases, there was a span of 16 bases. Germline CDR1 is MNHEY and CDR2 is SVGAGI.

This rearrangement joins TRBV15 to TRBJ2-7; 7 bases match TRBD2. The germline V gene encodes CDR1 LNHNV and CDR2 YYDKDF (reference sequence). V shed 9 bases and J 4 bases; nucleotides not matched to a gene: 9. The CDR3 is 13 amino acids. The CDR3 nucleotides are TGTGCCACGGGGAGGGCGGGCAGTTACGAGCAGTACTTC. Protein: CATGRAGSYEQYF.

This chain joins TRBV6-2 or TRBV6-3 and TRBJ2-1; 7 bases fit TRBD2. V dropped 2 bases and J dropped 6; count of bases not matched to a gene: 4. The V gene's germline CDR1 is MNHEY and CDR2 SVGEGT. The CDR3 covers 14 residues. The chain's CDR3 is CASSYQGGVNEQFF. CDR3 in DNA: TGTGCCAGCAGTTACCAGGGAGGGGTCAATGAGCAGTTCTTC.

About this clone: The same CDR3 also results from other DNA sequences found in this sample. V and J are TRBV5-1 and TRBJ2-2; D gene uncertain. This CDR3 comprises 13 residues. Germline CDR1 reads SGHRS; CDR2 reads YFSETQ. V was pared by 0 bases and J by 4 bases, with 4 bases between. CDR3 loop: CASSLVGTGELFF. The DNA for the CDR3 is TGCGCCAGCAGCTTGGTTGGCACCGGGGAGCTGTTTTTT.

In nucleotides, the CDR3 is TGCGCCAGCAGTCAAAAGGCAGACTATTATAGCAATCAGCCCCAGCATTTT. Its protein product is CASSQKADYYSNQPQHF. V gene TRBV23-1 combines with J gene TRBJ1-5, with unresolved D. TRBV23-1 is an ORF, and what it does is uncertain. Trimming removed 2 bases at V and 0 bases at J, with 14 bases between. The CDR3 sequence is 17 residues long.

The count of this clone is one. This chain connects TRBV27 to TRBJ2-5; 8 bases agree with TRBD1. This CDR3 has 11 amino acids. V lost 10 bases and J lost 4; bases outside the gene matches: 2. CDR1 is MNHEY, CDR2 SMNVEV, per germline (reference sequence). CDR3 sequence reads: CATGGLETQYF. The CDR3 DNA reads TGTGCCACAGGGGGCCTAGAGACCCAGTACTTC.

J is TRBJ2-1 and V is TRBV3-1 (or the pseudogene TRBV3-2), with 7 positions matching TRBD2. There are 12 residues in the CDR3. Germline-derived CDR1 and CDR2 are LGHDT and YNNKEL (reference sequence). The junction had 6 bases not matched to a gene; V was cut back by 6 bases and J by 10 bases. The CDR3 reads CASRREGREQFF. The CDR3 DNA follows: TGTGCCAGCAGGAGGGAGGGTAGGGAGCAGTTCTTC.

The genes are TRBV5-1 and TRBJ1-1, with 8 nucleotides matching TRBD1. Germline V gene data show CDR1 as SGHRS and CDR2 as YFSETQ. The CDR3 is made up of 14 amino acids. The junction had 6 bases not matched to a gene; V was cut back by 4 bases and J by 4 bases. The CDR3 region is CASSGTQGGTEAFF. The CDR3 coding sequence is TGCGCCAGCAGCGGAACACAGGGGGGCACTGAAGCTTTCTTT.

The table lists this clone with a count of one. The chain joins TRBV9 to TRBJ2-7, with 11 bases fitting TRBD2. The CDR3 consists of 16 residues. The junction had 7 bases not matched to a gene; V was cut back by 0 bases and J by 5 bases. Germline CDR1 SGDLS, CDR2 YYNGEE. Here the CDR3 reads CASSVAGTSGSDEQYF. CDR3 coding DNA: TGTGCCAGCAGCGTAGCCGGGACTAGCGGCTCTGACGAGCAGTACTTC.

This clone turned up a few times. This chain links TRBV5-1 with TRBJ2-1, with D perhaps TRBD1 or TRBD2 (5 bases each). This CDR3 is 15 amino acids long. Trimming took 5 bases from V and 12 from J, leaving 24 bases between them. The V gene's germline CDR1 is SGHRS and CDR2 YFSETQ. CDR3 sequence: CASRAGTGPVIGQFF. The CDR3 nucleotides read TGCGCCAGCAGGGCCGGGACCGGGCCTGTTATTGGGCAGTTCTTC. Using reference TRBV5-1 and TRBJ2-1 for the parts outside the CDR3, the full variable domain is KAGVTQTPRYLIKTRGQQVTLSCSPISGHRSVSWYQQTPGQGLQFLFEYFSETQRNKGNFPGRFSGRQFSNSRSEMNVSTLELGDSALYLCASRAGTGPVIGQFFGPGTRLTVL.

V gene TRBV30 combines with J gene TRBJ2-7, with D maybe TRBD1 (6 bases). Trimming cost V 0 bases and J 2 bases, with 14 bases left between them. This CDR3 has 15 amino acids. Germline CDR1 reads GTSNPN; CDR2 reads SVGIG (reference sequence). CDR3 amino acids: CAWSVPTGTPYEQYF. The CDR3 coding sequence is TGTGCCTGGAGTGTACCCACAGGGACCCCCTACGAGCAGTACTTC.

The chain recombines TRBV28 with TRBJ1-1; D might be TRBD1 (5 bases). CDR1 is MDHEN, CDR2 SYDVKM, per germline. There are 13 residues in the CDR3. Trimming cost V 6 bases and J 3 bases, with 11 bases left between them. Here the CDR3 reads CASSIRQHTEAFF. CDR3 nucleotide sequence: TGTGCCAGCAGCATACGACAGCACACTGAAGCTTTCTTT.

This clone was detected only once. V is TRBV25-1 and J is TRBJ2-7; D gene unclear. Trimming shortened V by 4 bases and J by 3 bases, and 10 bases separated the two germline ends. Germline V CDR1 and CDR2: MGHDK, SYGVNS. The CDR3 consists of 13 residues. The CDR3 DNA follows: TGTGCCAGCAGTGTAGACCGATACTACGAGCAGTACTTC. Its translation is CASSVDRYYEQYF.

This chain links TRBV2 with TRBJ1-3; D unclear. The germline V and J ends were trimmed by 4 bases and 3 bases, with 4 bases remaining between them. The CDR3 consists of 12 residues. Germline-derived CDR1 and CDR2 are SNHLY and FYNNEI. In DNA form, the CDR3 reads TGTGCCAGCAGTGTACTTGGAAACACCATATATTTT. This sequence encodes CASSVLGNTIYF.

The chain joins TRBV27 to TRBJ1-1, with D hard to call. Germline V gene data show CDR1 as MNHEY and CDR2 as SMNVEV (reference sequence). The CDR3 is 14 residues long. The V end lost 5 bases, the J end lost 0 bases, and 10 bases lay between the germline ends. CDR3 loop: CASSRRKMNTEAFF. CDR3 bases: TGTGCCAGCAGTCGGAGAAAAATGAACACTGAAGCTTTCTTT.